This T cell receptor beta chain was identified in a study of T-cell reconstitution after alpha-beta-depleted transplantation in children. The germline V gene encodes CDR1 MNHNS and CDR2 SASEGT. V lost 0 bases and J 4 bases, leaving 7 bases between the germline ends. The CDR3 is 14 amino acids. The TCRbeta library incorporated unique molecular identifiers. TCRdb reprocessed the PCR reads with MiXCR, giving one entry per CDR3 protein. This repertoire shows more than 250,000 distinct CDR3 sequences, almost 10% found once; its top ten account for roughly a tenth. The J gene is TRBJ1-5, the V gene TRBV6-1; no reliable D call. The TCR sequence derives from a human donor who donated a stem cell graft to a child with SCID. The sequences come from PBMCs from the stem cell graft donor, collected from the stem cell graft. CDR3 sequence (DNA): TGTGCCAGCAGTGAAGCGGTGAGGAATCAGCCCCAGCATTTT. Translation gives CASSEAVRNQPQHF.